The 23 T cell receptor beta chains below come from one sample, sequenced in a study of T cell responses to AZD1222 COVID-19 vaccine (dated by TCRdb to the early 2020s). To prepare the library, the immunoSEQ multiplex PCR assay was applied. As stored in TCRdb, this immuneACCESS dataset retains in-frame rearrangements with V and J assigned. A fraction of the clones does not appear; measured against another copy, unresolved V genes explain less than half of the discrepancy, and the remainder lacks a known reason. The table for this sample lists approximately 190,000 clones; almost 95% of them were counted only once. The ten largest account for 7% to 9.5% of the sample. Explained via the paper, the time point label denotes: baseline before first vaccination. The input for sequencing was peripheral blood, taken on day 0 of AZD1222 vaccination. Receptors were obtained from an adult in good health.

V and J are TRBV19 and TRBJ2-2; TRBD1 matches at 7 bases. Germline trimming cut 7 bases from V and 0 bases from J; bases unmatched to any gene: 2. The CDR3 is 14 amino acids. CDR1 is LNHDA, CDR2 SQIVND, per germline (reference sequence). CDR3 in DNA: TGTGCCAGTAAGGGACAGACGAACACCGGGGAGCTGTTTTTT. The encoded protein is CASKGQTNTGELFF.

The rearrangement links TRBV7-8 to TRBJ2-1; D possibly corresponds to TRBD2 (6 bases). V lost 0 bases to trimming and J lost 7 bases, with 10 bases between them. This CDR3 is built from 14 residues. Germline V lookup: CDR1 SGHVS, CDR2 FQNEAQ. The CDR3 bases are TGTGCCAGCAGCTTAGCGGGAGGAGGAAATGAGCAGTTCTTC. It specifies CASSLAGGGNEQFF.

The rearrangement joins TRBV10-2 to TRBJ1-6; the D gene is possibly TRBD1 (6 bases). Trimming took 6 bases from V and 2 from J, leaving 11 bases between them. Germline V gene sequence: CDR1 WSHSY, CDR2 SAAADI. The CDR3 is 15 amino acids. The CDR3 DNA is TGCGCCAGCAGACCAGGACAGCCCTATAATTCACCCCTCCACTTT. Encoded protein: CASRPGQPYNSPLHF.

The chain links TRBV20-1 to TRBJ2-7; D might be TRBD1 or TRBD2, each matching 5 bases. V dropped 7 bases and J dropped 4 bases, with 11 bases sitting between them. Germline CDR1 and CDR2: DFQATT and SNEGSKA (reference sequence). The CDR3 runs to 11 residues. CDR3 protein: CSVGDGYEQYF. CDR3 bases: TGCAGTGTTGGGGACGGGTACGAGCAGTACTTC.

This sequence joins TRBV9 and TRBJ1-6; a possible D gene is TRBD1 (5 bases). V lost 7 bases and J lost 5, with 13 bases in between. Germline CDR1 reads SGDLS; CDR2 reads YYNGEE. The CDR3 runs 14 residues. The CDR3 DNA is TGTGCCAGCGGGGGGGAGTTCAATAATTCACCCCTCCACTTT. This translates into CASGGEFNNSPLHF. Filled out from reference TRBV9 and TRBJ1-6, the complete variable domain reads DSGVTQTPKHLITATGQRVTLRCSPRSGDLSVYWYQQSLDQGLQFLIQYYNGEERAKGNILERFSAQQFPDLHSELNLSSLELGDSALYFCASGGEFNNSPLHFGNGTRLTVT.

This chain joins TRBV4-2 and TRBJ1-1, with a weak D call TRBD1 (5 bases). This CDR3 is built from 15 residues. Germline V gene lookup returns CDR1 LGHNA and CDR2 YNFKEQ. Trimming removed 1 base from V and 7 bases from J, with 16 bases in between. The CDR3 reads CASSQAGPGVVEAFF. CDR3 nucleotides: TGTGCCAGCAGCCAAGCGGGACCCGGAGTAGTTGAAGCTTTCTTT.

This sequence joins TRBV2 and TRBJ1-1; D not resolved. Germline-derived CDR1 and CDR2 are SNHLY and FYNNEI. The CDR3 spans 14 residues. V dropped 7 bases and J dropped 1 base, with 13 bases sitting between them. The CDR3 DNA reads as TGTGCCAGCATCAACCCAGGACGGAACACTGAAGCTTTCTTT. It specifies CASINPGRNTEAFF. Variable domain in full (rest from reference TRBV2 and TRBJ1-1): EPEVTQTPSHQVTQMGQEVILRCVPISNHLYFYWYRQILGQKVEFLVSFYNNEISEKSEIFDDQFSVERPDGSNFTLKIRSTKLEDSAMYFCASINPGRNTEAFFGQGTRLTVV.

CDR3 nucleotides: TGCGCCAGCAGTGATCGGACTAGCCTGGCCGAGCAGTACTTC. As protein: CASSDRTSLAEQYF. The chain employs TRBV10-2 and TRBJ2-7; 8 bases map to TRBD2. CDR3 length: 14 amino acids. Trimming cost V 3 bases and J 6 bases; bases outside gene matches: 7. Germline V gene sequence: CDR1 WSHSY, CDR2 SAAADI.

The chain employs TRBV7-9 and TRBJ2-7; possibly TRBD1 or TRBD2 for D (5 bases each). Germline CDR1 SEHNR, CDR2 FQNEAQ (reference sequence). V was cut by 5 bases and J by 11 bases, with 19 bases left in between. The CDR3 contains 13 residues. In DNA form, the CDR3 reads TGTGCCAGCAGCCCAATTACTGGGGGTGGTGAGTACTTC. Residues: CASSPITGGGEYF.

The chain is built from TRBV10-3 and TRBJ2-7; 9 bases are shared with TRBD1. CDR1 is ENHRY and CDR2 is SYGVKD in the germline V gene. The CDR3 runs to 16 residues. J gave up 0 bases and V 4 bases, and 7 bases lay outside the gene matches. The CDR3: CAISVTRDRASYEQYF. DNA of the CDR3: TGTGCCATCAGTGTAACCCGGGACAGGGCCTCCTACGAGCAGTACTTC.

The V gene is TRBV23-1, the J gene TRBJ1-1; perhaps TRBD1 as D (5 bases). TRBV23-1 is reported as an ORF; its role is uncertain. The V end lost 2 bases, the J end lost 0 bases, and 19 bases lay between the germline ends. This CDR3 is 18 amino acids long. CDR3 region: CASSQIETPPTVNTEAFF. CDR3 in DNA: TGCGCCAGCAGTCAAATCGAAACCCCCCCGACAGTGAACACTGAAGCTTTCTTT.

This chain connects TRBV9 to TRBJ2-1, with 9 bases lining up with TRBD2. CDR3 length equals 15 residues. V trimming: 4 bases; J trimming: 7 bases; junction bases outside the gene matches: 9. Per the germline V gene, CDR1 is SGDLS and CDR2 is YYNGEE. The CDR3 reads CASSITGTSFNEQFF. As DNA, the CDR3 is TGTGCCAGCAGCATAACCGGGACTAGCTTTAATGAGCAGTTCTTC.

The chain couples TRBV24-1 to TRBJ1-5; maybe TRBD1 (5 bases). V was trimmed by 12 bases and J by 4 bases, leaving 12 bases between them. The CDR3 length is 12 residues. CDR1 is KGHDR, CDR2 SFDVKD, per germline. The DNA of the CDR3 is TGTGCCGCGTCCGGGGGGAATCAGCCCCAGCATTTT. Protein sequence: CAASGGNQPQHF.

The chain uses TRBV29-1 and TRBJ2-7; a weak D match, TRBD1 (6 bases). The CDR3 totals 13 residues. CDR1 and CDR2 from the germline V gene are SQVTM and ANQGSEA. Trimming pared 4 bases from V and 0 bases from J, leaving 10 bases between. CDR3 protein: CSVAQGSSYEQYF. The CDR3 DNA reads as TGCAGCGTTGCGCAGGGGAGCTCCTACGAGCAGTACTTC.

The V and J genes are TRBV28 and TRBJ2-7; D is unresolved. Trimming stripped 3 bases from V and 6 bases from J, with 6 bases between. The CDR3 has 11 residues. The germline V gene encodes CDR1 MDHEN and CDR2 SYDVKM. This chain's CDR3 is CASSFWSEQYF. DNA of the CDR3: TGTGCCAGCAGTTTCTGGTCCGAGCAGTACTTC.

The genes are TRBV2 and TRBJ1-6; D is ambiguous. The CDR3 spans 13 residues. Trimming stripped 4 bases from V and 4 bases from J, with 5 bases between. CDR1 SNHLY and CDR2 FYNNEI come from the germline V gene. Written as DNA, the CDR3 is TGTGCCAGCAGTGGAGATTATAATTCACCCCTCCACTTT. It is translated as CASSGDYNSPLHF.

J is TRBJ1-1 and V is TRBV5-1, with D perhaps matching TRBD1 (6 bases). The length of the CDR3 is 14 residues. V shed 0 bases and J shed 5 bases, with 11 bases lying between them. Germline CDR1 reads SGHRS; CDR2 reads YFSETQ. CDR3 residues: CASSLALGGTEAFF. For the CDR3, the DNA is TGCGCCAGCAGCTTGGCCCTAGGGGGGACTGAAGCTTTCTTT.

J is TRBJ2-6 and V is TRBV27, with a tentative D call TRBD1 (6 bases). The germline V gene has CDR1 MNHEY and CDR2 SMNVEV (reference sequence). V was trimmed by 2 bases and J by 6 bases, leaving 17 bases between them. The CDR3 totals 17 residues. The CDR3 DNA reads as TGTGCCAGCAGTTTAAGATACAGGGCCCCTCTGGCCAACGTCCTGACTTTC. Protein product: CASSLRYRAPLANVLTF.

The rearrangement links TRBV11-2 to TRBJ2-7; D may be TRBD2 (6 bases). This CDR3 comprises 18 residues. V was pared by 2 bases and J by 2 bases, with 22 bases between. Germline loops: CDR1 SGHAT, CDR2 FQNNGV. The CDR3 region has the DNA TGTGCCAGCAGCTTACGGGGTGCAGGCGGGACGTTTACCTACGAGCAGTACTTC. Translating gives CASSLRGAGGTFTYEQYF.

The chain couples TRBV13 to TRBJ1-2, with 8 bases fitting TRBD1. CDR3 length: 16 amino acids. In germline, CDR1 is PRHDT, CDR2 FYEKMQ (reference sequence). The V segment lost 6 bases and the J segment 2 bases; nucleotides outside the gene matches: 11. The CDR3 spells CASRQIGQGRNYGYTF. For the CDR3, the DNA is TGTGCCAGCAGGCAAATCGGACAGGGTAGAAACTATGGCTACACCTTC.

This clone came up once. The J gene is TRBJ1-2, the V gene TRBV28, with D tentatively TRBD1 (6 bases). Trimming took off 7 bases at V and 8 bases at J, with 20 bases between the two ends. CDR1 and CDR2 (germline): MDHEN, SYDVKM. The CDR3 is 14 residues long. The CDR3 loop is CASKIPGGAGGYTF. The CDR3 nucleotides are TGTGCCAGCAAGATCCCCGGGGGGGCTGGCGGCTACACCTTC.

V gene TRBV5-4 combines with J gene TRBJ1-4; D is perhaps TRBD1 (5 bases). V lost 9 bases and J lost 11, with 26 bases in between. Looked up from germline, CDR1 is SGHNT and CDR2 is YYREEE (reference sequence). This CDR3 has 15 amino acids. CDR3 region: CATSHRTQGSAKLFF. CDR3 sequence (DNA): TGTGCCACCTCCCACCGGACTCAGGGATCGGCCAAACTGTTTTTT.

This clone has only one observation. This sequence joins TRBV4-1 and TRBJ2-1; 15 bases line up with TRBD2. The CDR3 covers 17 residues. The V segment lost 1 base and the J segment 13 bases; nucleotides outside the gene matches: 11. The germline V gene encodes CDR1 MGHRA and CDR2 YSYEKL. The CDR3 DNA reads TGCGCCAGCAGCCAAGCCGGACTAGCGGGAGGGCCCGAGCCCCAGTTCTTC. Protein: CASSQAGLAGGPEPQFF.